Presented here are 27 T cell receptor beta chains from one specimen sequenced in a study of control samples from healthy donors and cancer patients. Some clones are missing from TCRdb's copy, which holds only in-frame ones; the method was immunoSEQ multiplex PCR. The table includes under 200,000 clones, 85% to 95% detected once. The sequencing sample was made of blood. All receptors come from a woman aged 40 to 55 in good health.

The chain recombines TRBV19 with TRBJ1-4; D gene unclear. CDR1 is LNHDA, CDR2 SQIVND, per germline (reference sequence). The CDR3 runs 15 residues. V shed 2 bases and J shed 5 bases, with 12 bases lying between them. CDR3 sequence reads: CASSIHKGRNEKLFF. CDR3 coding DNA: TGTGCCAGTAGTATACACAAAGGGAGGAATGAAAAACTGTTTTTT.

V and J are TRBV5-1 and TRBJ1-1; 7 bases are shared with TRBD1. Per germline, CDR1 SGHRS and CDR2 YFSETQ. The V segment lost 2 bases and the J segment 4 bases; nucleotides outside the gene matches: 8. The CDR3 is 15 amino acids. The CDR3 DNA is TGCGCCAGCAGCTTCACAGGGGTTTCGACCACTGAAGCTTTCTTT. Translation: CASSFTGVSTTEAFF.

J is TRBJ1-5 and V is TRBV5-1, with 7 bases matching TRBD1. V lost 1 base and J lost 1; bases outside the gene matches: 2. The CDR3 consists of 15 residues. Germline V gives CDR1 SGHRS, CDR2 YFSETQ. The CDR3 DNA reads TGCGCCAGCAGCTTGCAGGGGGGGAGCAATCAGCCCCAGCATTTT. Translated: CASSLQGGSNQPQHF.

V is TRBV2 and J is TRBJ2-1, with 7 bases fitting TRBD2. The CDR3 covers 14 residues. In germline, CDR1 is SNHLY, CDR2 FYNNEI. Unmatched junction bases numbered 2, after V lost 3 bases and J lost 3 bases. The CDR3 loop is CASSERESYNEQFF. The CDR3 DNA reads as TGTGCCAGCAGTGAGCGGGAGAGCTACAATGAGCAGTTCTTC.

This clone was picked up one time. The V call is TRBV29-1, the J call TRBJ2-3; D gene unclear. With 5 bases removed from V and 1 base from J, the gap between germline ends came to 19 bases. The CDR3 has 16 residues. CDR1 SQVTM and CDR2 ANQGSEA come from the germline V gene. The CDR3 sequence: CSVPLWTERGTDTQYF. The CDR3 bases are TGCAGCGTTCCCCTATGGACCGAAAGGGGCACAGATACGCAGTATTTT.

The chain carries TRBV7-9 and TRBJ1-1; D remains unclear. Trimming shortened V by 5 bases and J by 5 bases, and 15 bases separated the two germline ends. Germline V lookup: CDR1 SEHNR, CDR2 FQNEAQ (reference sequence). The CDR3 runs to 14 residues. In DNA form, the CDR3 reads TGTGCCAGCAGCATGAAATGGGGAGGAACTGAAGCTTTCTTT. Translation: CASSMKWGGTEAFF.

The chain recombines TRBV19 with TRBJ2-7; possible D gene TRBD1, 5 bases. This CDR3 has 14 residues. Germline CDR1 reads LNHDA; CDR2 reads SQIVND (reference sequence). Trimming took off 3 bases at V and 2 bases at J, with 11 bases between the two ends. In nucleotides, the CDR3 is TGTGCCAGTAGTATGCAGGCAGGGACCTACGAGCAGTACTTC. It translates to CASSMQAGTYEQYF. The variable domain in full, with the rest retrieved from reference TRBV19 and TRBJ2-7, is DGGITQSPKYLFRKEGQNVTLSCEQNLNHDAMYWYRQDPGQGLRLIYYSQIVNDFQKGDIAEGYSVSREKKESFPLTVTSAQKNPTAFYLCASSMQAGTYEQYFGPGTRLTVT.

V usage is TRBV21-1 and J usage is TRBJ2-2. TRBV21-1 is a listed pseudogene. The CDR3 spans 10 residues. DNA of the CDR3: TGTGCCAGCAACACCGGGGAGCTGTTTTTT. Translation: CASNTGELFF.

The chain recombines TRBV5-1 with TRBJ2-5; D tentatively reads TRBD1 or TRBD2 (6 bases each). Trimming shortened V by 1 base and J by 1 base, and 14 bases separated the two germline ends. The CDR3 covers 16 residues. Germline CDR1 SGHRS, CDR2 YFSETQ. CDR3 region: CASSLRKGGTQETQYF. The DNA of the CDR3 is TGCGCCAGCAGCTTGCGTAAGGGGGGTACCCAAGAGACCCAGTACTTC.

J is TRBJ2-4 and V is TRBV14, with D unclear. CDR1 and CDR2 from the germline V gene are SGHDN and FVKESK. CDR3 length: 15 amino acids. Trimming took 0 bases from V and 3 from J, leaving 9 bases between them. The CDR3 sequence is CASSQDGGYKNIQYF. The DNA of the CDR3 is TGTGCCAGCAGCCAAGACGGCGGCTACAAAAACATTCAGTACTTC.

The chain uses TRBV4-1 and TRBJ1-5, with D unclear. Per germline, CDR1 MGHRA and CDR2 YSYEKL. CDR3 length: 13 amino acids. The V and J ends lost 1 base and 5 bases respectively, with 6 bases between them. DNA of the CDR3: TGCGCCAGCAGCCAAGGACGGGATCAGCCCCAGCATTTT. Protein sequence: CASSQGRDQPQHF.

This sequence joins TRBV10-2 and TRBJ2-1, with D uncertain. CDR3 size: 15 residues. Trimming shortened V by 1 base and J by 0 bases, and 7 bases separated the two germline ends. The V gene's germline CDR1 is WSHSY and CDR2 SAAADI. The CDR3 spells CASSEWGSSYNEQFF. The DNA of the CDR3 is TGCGCCAGCAGTGAGTGGGGTAGCTCCTACAATGAGCAGTTCTTC.

The chain is built from TRBV5-1 and TRBJ1-3; D not resolved. The length of the CDR3 is 13 residues. The germline CDR1 and CDR2 sequences are SGHRS and YFSETQ. Trimming stripped 2 bases from V and 1 base from J, with 4 bases between. CDR3 coding DNA: TGCGCCAGCAGCTTAAGTTCTGGAAACACCATATATTTT. It specifies CASSLSSGNTIYF.

This chain connects TRBV6-5 to TRBJ1-2; unclear D gene. Germline CDR1 and CDR2: MNHEY and SVGAGI. The V gene lost 10 bases and the J gene lost 3 bases, with 18 bases spanning the gap. This CDR3 is 14 amino acids long. The CDR3 region has the DNA TGTGCCACACACGGATCGGACCGAGACTATGGCTACACCTTC. It is translated as CATHGSDRDYGYTF.

This clone was recorded a few times. The CDR3 loop is CASSESRSRGSPLHF. Here the CDR3 DNA reads TGTGCCAGCAGTGAAAGTAGGTCACGGGGTTCACCCCTCCACTTT. This sequence joins TRBV2 and TRBJ1-6; D not resolved. The CDR3 has 15 residues. The germline gives CDR1 SNHLY, CDR2 FYNNEI. With 2 bases removed from V and 9 bases from J, the gap between germline ends came to 14 bases. Full variable domain (missing parts from reference TRBV2 and TRBJ1-6): EPEVTQTPSHQVTQMGQEVILRCVPISNHLYFYWYRQILGQKVEFLVSFYNNEISEKSEIFDDQFSVERPDGSNFTLKIRSTKLEDSAMYFCASSESRSRGSPLHFGNGTRLTVT.

This clone has just one count. The chain links TRBV27 to TRBJ1-5, with 8 nucleotides matching TRBD1. The ends lost 6 bases at V and 4 bases at J; junction bases unmatched: 14. Germline V lookup: CDR1 MNHEY, CDR2 SMNVEV (reference sequence). The CDR3 has 17 amino acids. The CDR3 reads CASSKTLQGAMNQPQHF. In DNA form, the CDR3 reads TGTGCCAGCAGCAAAACCCTCCAGGGGGCGATGAATCAGCCCCAGCATTTT.

The rearrangement uses TRBV10-3 and TRBJ2-2; D remains unclear. CDR1 is ENHRY and CDR2 is SYGVKD in the germline V gene. This CDR3 comprises 14 residues. Trimming took off 4 bases at V and 6 bases at J, with 12 bases between the two ends. In DNA, the CDR3 is TGTGCCATCAGTGGATTAGGTAACTCCGGGGAGCTGTTTTTT. It specifies CAISGLGNSGELFF.

CDR3 residues: CASTVEWDQPQHF. As DNA, the CDR3 is TGTGCCAGCACCGTGGAGTGGGATCAGCCCCAGCATTTT. J is TRBJ1-5 and V is TRBV6-5; D unclear. The V end was cut by 7 bases, the J end by 5 bases, with 12 bases between. Germline loops: CDR1 MNHEY, CDR2 SVGAGI. The CDR3 runs to 13 residues.

The chain couples TRBV4-1 to TRBJ1-2; weak D call: TRBD1 (5 bases). CDR1 is MGHRA and CDR2 is YSYEKL in the germline V gene. The length of the CDR3 is 15 residues. V dropped 0 bases and J dropped 2 bases, with 10 bases sitting between them. CDR3 in amino acids: CASSQEDSRNYGYTF. The CDR3 DNA reads TGCGCCAGCAGCCAAGAAGACAGTAGGAACTATGGCTACACCTTC.

The chain joins TRBV19 to TRBJ2-2, with 7 bases identical to TRBD1. The germline gives CDR1 LNHDA, CDR2 SQIVND (reference sequence). J was trimmed by 6 bases and V by 5 bases; bases with no gene match: 6. CDR3 length: 14 residues. The CDR3, as DNA: TGTGCCAGTAGTGGGACAGAGGGTCCCGGGGAGCTGTTTTTT. Its translation: CASSGTEGPGELFF.

This rearrangement joins TRBV27 to TRBJ1-5, with a tentative D call TRBD1 (5 bases). CDR1 MNHEY and CDR2 SMNVEV come from the germline V gene (reference sequence). CDR3 length: 17 residues. V was cut by 2 bases and J by 4 bases, with 18 bases left in between. In DNA form, the CDR3 reads TGTGCCAGCAGTTTAGAATGGGGGGGACTCCCTAATCAGCCCCAGCATTTT. Its protein is CASSLEWGGLPNQPQHF.

V gene TRBV4-3 combines with J gene TRBJ1-5; no clear D gene. Per germline, CDR1 LGHNA and CDR2 YSLEER. V dropped 1 base and J dropped 5 bases, with 9 bases sitting between them. The CDR3 is made up of 14 amino acids. The CDR3 nucleotides read TGCGCCAGCAGCCAAGTAGGAGGCTATCAGCCCCAGCATTTT. As protein: CASSQVGGYQPQHF.

The rearrangement uses TRBV7-9 and TRBJ1-4; weak D call: TRBD1 (5 bases). Germline CDR1 reads SEHNR; CDR2 reads FQNEAQ (reference sequence). The CDR3 runs 16 residues. V gave up 5 bases and J gave up 4 bases, with 17 bases separating them. The CDR3 bases are TGTGCCAGCAGCCCCCGGGGCGGACGCTATAATGAAAAACTGTTTTTT. Encoded protein: CASSPRGGRYNEKLFF.

This clone was seen once. The chain couples TRBV4-1 to TRBJ2-1; the match to TRBD2 covers 7 bases. The length of the CDR3 is 13 residues. The trim removed 4 bases at V and 13 bases at J, leaving 10 bases unmatched. Germline V lookup: CDR1 MGHRA, CDR2 YSYEKL. The CDR3 here is CASSPVPGLYQFF. CDR3 coding DNA: TGCGCCAGCAGCCCAGTCCCGGGACTATATCAGTTCTTC.

The chain links TRBV18 to TRBJ2-1; 10 positions agree with TRBD2. The CDR3 runs to 20 residues. From germline, CDR1 is KGHSH and CDR2 LQKENI. The ends lost 0 bases at V and 0 bases at J; junction bases unmatched: 11. The CDR3 loop reads CASSPPILAGGPHSYNEQFF. Written as DNA, the CDR3 is TGTGCCAGCTCACCACCAATATTAGCGGGAGGACCTCACTCCTACAATGAGCAGTTCTTC. The complete variable domain, with remaining parts taken from reference TRBV18 and TRBJ2-1, reads NAGVMQNPRHLVRRRGQEARLRCSPMKGHSHVYWYRQLPEEGLKFMVYLQKENIIDESGMPKERFSAEFPKEGPSILRIQQVVRGDSAAYFCASSPPILAGGPHSYNEQFFGPGTRLTVL.

V gene TRBV29-1 combines with J gene TRBJ2-1, with a possible D match to TRBD2 (5 bases). Germline CDR1 and CDR2: SQVTM and ANQGSEA. Trimming took 7 bases from V and 8 from J, leaving 15 bases between them. This CDR3 is built from 12 residues. The DNA of the CDR3 is TGCAGCGCCGAAGAGGGCACGGATGAGCAGTTCTTC. It yields the protein CSAEEGTDEQFF.

The rearrangement uses TRBV6-4 and TRBJ1-1; D remains ambiguous. Trimming stripped 5 bases from V and 2 bases from J, with 9 bases between. CDR1 and CDR2 from the germline V gene are MRHNA and SNTAGT. The CDR3 is made up of 13 amino acids. The CDR3 sequence: CASSQETNTEAFF. CDR3 bases: TGTGCCAGCAGTCAGGAAACAAACACTGAAGCTTTCTTT.